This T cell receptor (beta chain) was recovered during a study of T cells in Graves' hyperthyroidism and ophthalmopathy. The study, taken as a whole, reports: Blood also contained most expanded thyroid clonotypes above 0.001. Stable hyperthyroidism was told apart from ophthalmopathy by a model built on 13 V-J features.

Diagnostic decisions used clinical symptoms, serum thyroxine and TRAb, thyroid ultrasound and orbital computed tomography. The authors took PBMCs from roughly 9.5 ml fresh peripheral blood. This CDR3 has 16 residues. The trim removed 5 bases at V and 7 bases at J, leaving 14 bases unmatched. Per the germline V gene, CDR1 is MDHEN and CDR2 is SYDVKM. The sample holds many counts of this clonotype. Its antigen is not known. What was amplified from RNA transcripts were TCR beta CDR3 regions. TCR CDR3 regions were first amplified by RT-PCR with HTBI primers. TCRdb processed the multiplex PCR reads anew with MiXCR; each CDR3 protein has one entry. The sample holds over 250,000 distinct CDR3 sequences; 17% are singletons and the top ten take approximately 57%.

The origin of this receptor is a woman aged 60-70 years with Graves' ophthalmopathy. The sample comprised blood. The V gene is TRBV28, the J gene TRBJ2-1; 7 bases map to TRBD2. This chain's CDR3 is CASSPAGGSGLNEQFF. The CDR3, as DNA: TGTGCCAGCAGTCCCGCAGGCGGGAGCGGGTTGAATGAGCAGTTCTTC.